This TCR beta chain was documented in a study of identical twins. General study findings and limits: Among monozygotic twins, out-of-frame TCR alpha sharing exceeded what models predicted.

TCRdb ran MiXCR on the 5' RACE reads and lists one entry per CDR3 protein. Of 1.5 million or so distinct CDR3 sequences in the sample, around 29% were seen once. Turning to this clonotype: Its antigen is unknown.

No donor was unhealthy or non-Caucasian. The TCR was taken from a newborn girl in good health. Sequenced input: cord blood.

The DNA for the CDR3 is TGTGCCAGCAGTGAAGGGCAAAAACTGTTTTTT. Its protein product is CASSEGQKLFF. The chain couples TRBV2 to TRBJ1-4; no clear D gene. This CDR3 has 11 residues. V was clipped by 1 base and J by 9 bases, with 3 bases between them. CDR1 and CDR2 (germline): SNHLY, FYNNEI.